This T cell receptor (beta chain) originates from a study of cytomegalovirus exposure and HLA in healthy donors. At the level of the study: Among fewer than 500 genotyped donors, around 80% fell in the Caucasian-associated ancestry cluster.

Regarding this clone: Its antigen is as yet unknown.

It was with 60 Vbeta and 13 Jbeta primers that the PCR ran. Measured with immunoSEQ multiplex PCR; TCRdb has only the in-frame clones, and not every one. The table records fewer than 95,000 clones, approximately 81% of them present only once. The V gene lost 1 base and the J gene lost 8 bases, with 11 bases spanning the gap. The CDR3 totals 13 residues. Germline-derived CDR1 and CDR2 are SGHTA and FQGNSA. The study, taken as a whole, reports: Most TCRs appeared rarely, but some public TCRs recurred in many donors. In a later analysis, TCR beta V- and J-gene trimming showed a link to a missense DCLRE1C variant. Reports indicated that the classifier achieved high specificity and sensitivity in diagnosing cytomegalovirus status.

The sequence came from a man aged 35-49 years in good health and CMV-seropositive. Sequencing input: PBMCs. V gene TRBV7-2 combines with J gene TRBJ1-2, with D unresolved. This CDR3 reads CASSLDQAWGYTF. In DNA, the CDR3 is TGTGCCAGCAGCTTAGATCAGGCATGGGGCTACACCTTC.